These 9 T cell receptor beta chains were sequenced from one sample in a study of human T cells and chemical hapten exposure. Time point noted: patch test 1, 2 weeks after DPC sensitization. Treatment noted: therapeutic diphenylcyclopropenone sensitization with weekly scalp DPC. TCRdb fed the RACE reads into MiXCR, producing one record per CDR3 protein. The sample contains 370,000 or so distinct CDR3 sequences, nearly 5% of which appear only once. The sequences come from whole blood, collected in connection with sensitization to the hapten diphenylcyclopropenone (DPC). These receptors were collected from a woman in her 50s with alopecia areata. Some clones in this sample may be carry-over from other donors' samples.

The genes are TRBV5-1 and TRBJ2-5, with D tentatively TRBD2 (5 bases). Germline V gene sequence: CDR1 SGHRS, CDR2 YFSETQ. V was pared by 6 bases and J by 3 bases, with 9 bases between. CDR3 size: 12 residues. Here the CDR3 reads CASKGEEETQYF. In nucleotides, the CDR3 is TGCGCCAGCAAGGGAGAGGAAGAGACCCAGTACTTC.

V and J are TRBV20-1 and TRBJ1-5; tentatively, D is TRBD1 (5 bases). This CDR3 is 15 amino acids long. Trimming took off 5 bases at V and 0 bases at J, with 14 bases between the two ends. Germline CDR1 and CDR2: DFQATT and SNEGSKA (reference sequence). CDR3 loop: CSAPVGGVSNQPQHF. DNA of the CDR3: TGCAGTGCTCCCGTTGGGGGAGTTAGCAATCAGCCCCAGCATTTT.

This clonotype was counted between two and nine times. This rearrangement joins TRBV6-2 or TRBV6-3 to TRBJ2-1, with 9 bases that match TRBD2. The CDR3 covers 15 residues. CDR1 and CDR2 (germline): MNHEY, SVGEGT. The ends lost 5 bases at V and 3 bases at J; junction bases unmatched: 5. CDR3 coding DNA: TGTGCCAGCAGTCCCCGGACTAGCGTCTACAATGAGCAGTTCTTC. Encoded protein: CASSPRTSVYNEQFF.

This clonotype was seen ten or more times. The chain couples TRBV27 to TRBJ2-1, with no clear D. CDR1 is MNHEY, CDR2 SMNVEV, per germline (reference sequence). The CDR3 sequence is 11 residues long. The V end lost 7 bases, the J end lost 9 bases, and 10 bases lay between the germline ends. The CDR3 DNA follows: TGTGCCAGCAACGGCAGGAGTGAGCAGTTCTTC. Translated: CASNGRSEQFF.

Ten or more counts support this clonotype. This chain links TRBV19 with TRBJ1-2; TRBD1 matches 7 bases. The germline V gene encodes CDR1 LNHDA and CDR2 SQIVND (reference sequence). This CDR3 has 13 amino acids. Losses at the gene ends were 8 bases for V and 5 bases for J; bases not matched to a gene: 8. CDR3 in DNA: TGTGCCAGTCAAGGACAGGCGCTGTATGGCTACACCTTC. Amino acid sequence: CASQGQALYGYTF.

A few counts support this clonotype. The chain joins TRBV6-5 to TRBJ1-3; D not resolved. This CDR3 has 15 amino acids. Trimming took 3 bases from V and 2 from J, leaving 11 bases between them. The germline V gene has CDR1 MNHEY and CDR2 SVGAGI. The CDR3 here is CASSYIARPGNTIYF. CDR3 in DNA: TGTGCCAGCAGTTATATCGCGAGGCCTGGAAACACCATATATTTT.

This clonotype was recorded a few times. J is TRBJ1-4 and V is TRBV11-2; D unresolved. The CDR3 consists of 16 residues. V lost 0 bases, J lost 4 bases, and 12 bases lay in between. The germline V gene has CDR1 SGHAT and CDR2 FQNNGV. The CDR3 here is CASSLDRRQRNEKLFF. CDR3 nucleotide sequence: TGTGCCAGCAGCTTAGATCGGAGGCAGCGTAATGAAAAACTGTTTTTT.

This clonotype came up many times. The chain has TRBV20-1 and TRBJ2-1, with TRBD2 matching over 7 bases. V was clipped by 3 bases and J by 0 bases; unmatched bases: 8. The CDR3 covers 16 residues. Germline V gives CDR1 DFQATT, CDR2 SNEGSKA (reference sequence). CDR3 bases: TGCAGTGCTAGTGCGTTGGGCGGGAGCTCCTACAATGAGCAGTTCTTC. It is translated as CSASALGGSSYNEQFF.

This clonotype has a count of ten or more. CDR3 sequence (DNA): TGTGCCAGCAGTGAAGACCGAAACATTCAGTACTTC. It translates to CASSEDRNIQYF. V usage is TRBV2 and J usage is TRBJ2-4, with D hard to call. Germline V gene data show CDR1 as SNHLY and CDR2 as FYNNEI. CDR3 size: 12 residues. The V end was cut by 1 base, the J end by 6 bases, with 4 bases between.